These 15 T cell receptor beta chains were all obtained from the same sample, sequenced in a study of blood T cell repertoires in COVID-19. Clones were read by immunoSEQ multiplex PCR, and TCRdb kept only the in-frame ones, dropping some. The data show around 230,000 clones, roughly four fifths seen once. Sequenced: peripheral blood. The receptors stem from a woman in her fifties or sixties with active or convalescent COVID-19.

This chain uses TRBV7-8 with TRBJ2-1; 8 bases are a match to TRBD2. This CDR3 spans 18 amino acids. From germline, CDR1 is SGHVS and CDR2 FQNEAQ. V shed 5 bases, J shed 1 base, and the junction held 13 bases outside the gene matches. The CDR3 region is CASSPRVAGGSSYNEQFF. The DNA for the CDR3 is TGTGCCAGCAGCCCCAGGGTGGCGGGGGGTTCGTCCTACAATGAGCAGTTCTTC.

This clone showed up just once. The chain is built from TRBV6-5 and TRBJ2-7, with 7 positions matching TRBD1. V trimming: 2 bases; J trimming: 2 bases; junction bases outside the gene matches: 9. Per germline, CDR1 MNHEY and CDR2 SVGAGI. The CDR3 sequence is 16 residues long. The CDR3 spells CASSYHGAGGTYEQYF. DNA of the CDR3: TGTGCCAGCAGTTACCACGGGGCAGGGGGAACCTACGAGCAGTACTTC.

The chain links TRBV4-1 to TRBJ2-4; the D is unclear. The germline V gene has CDR1 MGHRA and CDR2 YSYEKL. CDR3 size: 14 residues. Trimming shortened V by 4 bases and J by 3 bases, and 10 bases separated the two germline ends. The DNA of the CDR3 is TGCGCCAGCAGCCCGGGTTCGGACAAAAACATTCAGTACTTC. Protein product: CASSPGSDKNIQYF.

The chain combines TRBV5-5 with TRBJ2-3; tentative D call: TRBD1 (5 bases). The CDR3 sequence is 15 residues long. CDR1 is SGHKS, CDR2 YYEKEE, per germline (reference sequence). V was shortened by 6 bases and J by 6 bases, with 20 bases between the two germline ends. CDR3 DNA: TGTGCCAGCAACGACCAGGGCCGAGAAAGGGATACGCAGTATTTT. Translating gives CASNDQGRERDTQYF.

J is TRBJ1-1 and V is TRBV19, with D possibly matching TRBD1 (5 bases). CDR1 LNHDA and CDR2 SQIVND come from the germline V gene (reference sequence). This CDR3 has 14 amino acids. The ends were cut back, 3 bases at V and 1 base at J, with 9 bases in the middle. CDR3 bases: TGTGCCAGTAGTATCTGGACACAGAACACTGAAGCTTTCTTT. Amino acid sequence: CASSIWTQNTEAFF.

A few counts support this clone. J is TRBJ2-3 and V is TRBV5-1; TRBD1 agrees at 10 bases. With 4 bases clipped from V and 5 bases from J, the junction kept 7 bases outside the gene matches. The CDR3 length is 15 residues. The germline V gene has CDR1 SGHRS and CDR2 YFSETQ. This chain's CDR3 is CASSPGTGAGDTQYF. CDR3 DNA sequence: TGCGCCAGCAGCCCCGGGACAGGGGCGGGAGATACGCAGTATTTT.

The gene calls are TRBV6-5 and TRBJ1-2; 8 bases align to TRBD1. This CDR3 comprises 15 residues. The germline CDR1 and CDR2 sequences are MNHEY and SVGAGI. V was pared by 4 bases and J by 4 bases, with 8 bases of the junction left unmatched. CDR3 in DNA: TGTGCCAGCAGTTCCTTACACGACAGGGGCTATGGCTACACCTTC. This codes for CASSSLHDRGYGYTF.

This sequence joins TRBV12-3 or TRBV12-4 and TRBJ2-3; D unresolved. Trimming removed 7 bases at V and 1 base at J, with 6 bases between. This CDR3 comprises 12 residues. CDR3 DNA sequence: TGTGCCAGCACCACAGGCACAGATACGCAGTATTTT. Amino acid sequence: CASTTGTDTQYF.

In this sample, this clone turned up a few times. The chain carries TRBV19 and TRBJ2-3, with D perhaps matching TRBD2 (6 bases). Germline values: CDR1 LNHDA, CDR2 SQIVND (reference sequence). The V gene lost 5 bases and the J gene lost 1 base, with 16 bases spanning the gap. This CDR3 contains 16 residues. The DNA for the CDR3 is TGTGCCAGTAGTCCTTCTAGGAGGGACGGCACAGATACGCAGTATTTT. Translation: CASSPSRRDGTDTQYF.

The gene calls are TRBV4-3 and TRBJ1-2; no firm D call. This CDR3 spans 15 amino acids. Germline-derived CDR1 and CDR2 are LGHNA and YSLEER. V shed 3 bases and J shed 4 bases, with 15 bases lying between them. The CDR3 sequence: CASSHSADLFYGYTF. Written as DNA, the CDR3 is TGCGCCAGCAGCCATTCCGCGGACTTGTTCTATGGCTACACCTTC.

The V call is TRBV24-1, the J call TRBJ2-5, with 7 bases aligning to TRBD2. CDR3 length equals 15 residues. Germline CDR1 reads KGHDR; CDR2 reads SFDVKD. The V gene end was trimmed by 4 bases and the J gene end by 1 base; junction bases not matched to a gene: 5. The CDR3 DNA reads TGTGCCACCAGTGAATCTAGCGGACCCCAAGAGACCCAGTACTTC. This encodes CATSESSGPQETQYF.

This clone was picked up one time. The V call is TRBV3-1 (or the pseudogene TRBV3-2), the J call TRBJ2-6, with TRBD1 identical over 12 bases. The CDR3 consists of 17 residues. V was pared by 6 bases and J by 0 bases, with 3 bases of the junction left unmatched. The germline V gene encodes CDR1 LGHDT and CDR2 YNNKEL (reference sequence). In DNA form, the CDR3 reads TGTGCCAGCAGAACGGGACAGGGGGCCTCTGGGGCCAACGTCCTGACTTTC. It encodes CASRTGQGASGANVLTF.

The V and J genes are TRBV11-2 and TRBJ1-3; maybe TRBD1 (5 bases). The CDR3 spans 15 residues. Germline values: CDR1 SGHAT, CDR2 FQNNGV. Between the trimmed V and J ends, which lost 4 bases and 3 bases, there was a span of 13 bases. The CDR3 is CASSSVKGLGNTIYF. DNA of the CDR3: TGTGCCAGCAGCTCAGTGAAGGGGCTTGGAAACACCATATATTTT.

This sequence joins TRBV19 and TRBJ1-5, with TRBD1 as a possible D gene (6 bases). With 10 bases removed from V and 0 bases from J, the gap between germline ends came to 16 bases. The CDR3 length is 15 residues. Germline V gene data show CDR1 as LNHDA and CDR2 as SQIVND (reference sequence). CDR3 in amino acids: CATSGQGLSNQPQHF. The DNA for the CDR3 is TGTGCCACTTCAGGTCAGGGGCTTAGCAATCAGCCCCAGCATTTT.

This clone was picked up many times. The gene calls are TRBV27 and TRBJ1-2; 7 nucleotides line up with TRBD1. The V gene end was trimmed by 5 bases and the J gene end by 8 bases; junction bases not matched to a gene: 8. Germline CDR1 MNHEY, CDR2 SMNVEV (reference sequence). The CDR3 extends over 13 amino acids. CDR3 coding DNA: TGTGCCAGCAGTCTTCAGGGGGTCTCGGGCTACACCTTC. Protein product: CASSLQGVSGYTF.